Below are 5 T cell receptor beta chains sequenced from a single sample in a study of CD8+CD57+ T cells in acquired aplastic anemia. CD8+CD57+ cell expansion had been shown by flow cytometry in patients chosen for sequencing. TCR beta VDJ and CDR3 profiles were obtained from a genomic DNA template. TCRdb recomputed calls from the reads with MiXCR, one row per CDR3 protein. The table has under 500,000 distinct CDR3 sequences, around 33% seen once. Sequencing input: sorted CD4+, CD8+, or CD8+CD57+ T cells (not recorded which) from PBMCs. These receptor sequences come from a human donor with aplastic anemia.

This clonotype was counted only a few times. The chain uses TRBV5-1 and TRBJ2-7; D unclear. V was shortened by 0 bases and J by 6 bases, with 13 bases between the two germline ends. The length of the CDR3 is 14 residues. Germline CDR1 SGHRS, CDR2 YFSETQ. The CDR3 is CASSLAQPSGEQYF. CDR3 DNA sequence: TGCGCCAGCAGCTTGGCCCAGCCCTCTGGCGAGCAGTACTTC.

This chain joins TRBV4-1 and TRBJ2-1; D may be TRBD1 or TRBD2 (5 bases each). The CDR3 totals 15 residues. Germline-derived CDR1 and CDR2 are MGHRA and YSYEKL. The V end was cut by 3 bases, the J end by 2 bases, with 11 bases between. The CDR3: CASSQVPGPYNEQFF. In nucleotides, the CDR3 is TGCGCCAGCAGCCAGGTGCCGGGACCCTACAATGAGCAGTTCTTC.

V is TRBV2 and J is TRBJ2-1; tentatively, D is TRBD1 (6 bases). The germline V and J ends were trimmed by 11 bases and 7 bases, with 15 bases remaining between them. The CDR3 contains 12 residues. CDR1 is SNHLY, CDR2 FYNNEI, per germline. DNA for the CDR3: TGTGCCGGCACCCGGCAGGGGAATGAGCAGTTCTTC. Its protein product is CAGTRQGNEQFF.

This clonotype was counted ten times or more. The chain carries TRBV7-3 and TRBJ1-6; D is uncertain. The length of the CDR3 is 13 residues. CDR1 SGHTA and CDR2 FQGTGA come from the germline V gene. The germline V and J ends were trimmed by 5 bases and 10 bases, with 12 bases remaining between them. The DNA of the CDR3 is TGTGCCAGCAGCCCAAATCCCGGCTCACCCCTCCACTTT. This codes for CASSPNPGSPLHF.

The rearrangement joins TRBV19 to TRBJ2-7; maybe TRBD1 (6 bases). Germline assignment: CDR1 LNHDA and CDR2 SQIVND (reference sequence). The CDR3 totals 15 residues. The V end lost 5 bases, the J end lost 3 bases, and 17 bases lay between the germline ends. The CDR3 loop reads CASSLDRSGFYEQYF. CDR3 nucleotides: TGTGCCAGTAGTCTCGACAGGTCGGGGTTCTACGAGCAGTACTTC.